The 18 T cell receptor beta chains listed next were all sequenced from one sample in a study of T cells after yellow fever vaccination. Via MiXCR, TCRdb re-called the 5' RACE reads, giving one row per CDR3 protein. This table has about 340,000 distinct CDR3 sequences, approximately 4% appearing once. The source was PBMCs, collected 5 days after the yellow fever booster vaccination. The receptors were gathered from a man in his late teens or twenties who received the YFV17D yellow fever vaccine.

This clonotype was seen many times. V usage is TRBV5-6 and J usage is TRBJ2-7; 8 bases match TRBD1. Trimming cost V 4 bases and J 11 bases; bases outside gene matches: 8. Germline values: CDR1 SGHDT, CDR2 YYEEEE. The CDR3 extends over 12 amino acids. The CDR3 DNA is TGTGCCAGCAGCCTCACAGGGGGTGTAGAGTACGTC. It specifies CASSLTGGVEYV.

Comments on this clonotype: The junction departs from the called germline gene at one end, perhaps through a read error. The gene calls are TRBV20-1 and TRBJ2-6, with D tentatively TRBD1 or TRBD2 (6 bases each). The CDR3 sequence is 15 residues long. Germline V gives CDR1 DFQATT, CDR2 SNEGSKA (reference sequence). CDR3 in DNA: TGCAGTGCTAGTCCCAGGAGGGGGTCTGGGGCCAACGTCCTTTTC. This sequence encodes CSASPRRGSGANVLF.

V is TRBV24-1 and J is TRBJ1-1; D not certain. Germline values: CDR1 KGHDR, CDR2 SFDVKD. The CDR3 is made up of 11 amino acids. The ends were cut back, 3 bases at V and 11 bases at J, with 9 bases in the middle. The CDR3 bases are TGTGCCACCAGTGATGGGGTCCTGGCTTTCTTT. Translated, it gives CATSDGVLAFF.

This clonotype was found many times. This chain links TRBV7-2 with TRBJ2-3; D uncertain. The V and J ends lost 1 base and 4 bases respectively, with 12 bases between them. CDR3 length: 15 amino acids. Looked up from germline, CDR1 is SGHTA and CDR2 is FQGNSA. CDR3 bases: TGTGCCAGCAGCTTAGTTCAGTCTGGGGCAGATACGCAGTATTTT. Amino acids: CASSLVQSGADTQYF.

This clonotype has at least ten counts. The V call is TRBV28, the J call TRBJ1-5, with TRBD1 matching 8 bases. Trimming at V came to 5 bases and at J to 7 bases, leaving 13 bases not matched to a gene. This CDR3 contains 16 residues. Germline V gives CDR1 MDHEN, CDR2 SYDVKM. The CDR3, as DNA: TGTGCCAGCAGTCCTTACAATGACAGGGGTTGGCAGCCCCAGCATTTT. This sequence encodes CASSPYNDRGWQPQHF.

Relative to its sample, this clonotype is medium-sized. The chain employs TRBV9 and TRBJ2-4, with 13 nucleotides matching TRBD2. V was clipped by 4 bases and J by 0 bases; unmatched bases: 10. The CDR3 runs 19 residues. The germline V gene has CDR1 SGDLS and CDR2 YYNGEE. The CDR3 spells CASSPTSGGSLVAKNIQYF. The CDR3 nucleotides are TGTGCCAGCAGCCCGACTAGCGGGGGGTCCCTCGTAGCCAAAAACATTCAGTACTTC.

At least ten counts were recorded for this clonotype. The rearrangement joins TRBV7-9 to TRBJ2-5, with D possibly TRBD2 on 5 matching bases. The V gene's germline CDR1 is SEHNR and CDR2 FQNEAQ (reference sequence). V lost 5 bases and J lost 1, with 11 bases in between. This CDR3 region has 14 residues. CDR3 DNA: TGTGCCAGCAGCCGGGATAGGGCCCAAGAGACCCAGTACTTC. Residues: CASSRDRAQETQYF.

This clonotype has ten or more counts. The chain joins TRBV5-1 to TRBJ1-2; maybe TRBD1 (5 bases). The CDR3 consists of 15 residues. CDR1 is SGHRS, CDR2 YFSETQ, per germline. Trimming left V 2 bases short and J 6 bases short, with 17 bases between. CDR3 in DNA: TGCGCCAGCAGCTTTGGCGCAGGGCAAGGAAATGGCTACACCTTC. Protein product: CASSFGAGQGNGYTF.

This clonotype was picked up a small number of times. V is TRBV5-1 and J is TRBJ2-3; a possible D gene is TRBD1 (5 bases). CDR3 length: 13 residues. Germline assignment: CDR1 SGHRS and CDR2 YFSETQ. V was clipped by 2 bases and J by 4 bases, with 8 bases between them. CDR3 nucleotide sequence: TGCGCCAGCAGCTTCACAGGCCCAGATACGCAGTATTTT. Its protein product is CASSFTGPDTQYF.

This clonotype was counted between two and nine times. V and J are TRBV6-5 and TRBJ1-1, with 10 bases matching TRBD1. This CDR3 region has 14 residues. Germline CDR1 and CDR2: MNHEY and SVGAGI. V shed 4 bases, J shed 9 bases, and the junction held 8 bases outside the gene matches. The CDR3, as DNA: TGTGCCAGCAGTTTCACACCGGGACAGGGGAAAGCTTTCTTT. Amino acid sequence: CASSFTPGQGKAFF.

The chain recombines TRBV4-1 with TRBJ2-7, with TRBD1 as a possible D gene (6 bases). The V and J ends lost 3 bases and 7 bases respectively, with 13 bases between them. In germline, CDR1 is MGHRA, CDR2 YSYEKL. The CDR3 sequence is 13 residues long. In DNA form, the CDR3 reads TGCGCCAGCAGCCACCCGGGGACACGGGAGCAGTACTTC. It is translated as CASSHPGTREQYF.

The chain has TRBV5-4 and TRBJ2-1; 7 positions agree with TRBD1. V shed 3 bases and J 4 bases; nucleotides not matched to a gene: 7. Germline CDR1 SGHNT, CDR2 YYREEE (reference sequence). This CDR3 has 15 residues. The CDR3 nucleotides are TGTGCCAGCAGCTCCGGGACAGAAGATTACAATGAGCAGTTCTTC. Protein: CASSSGTEDYNEQFF.

This clonotype was counted ten times or more. The CDR3 bases are TGTGCCAGCAGTTTAGGCGGGGGGGTTTACAATGAGCAGTTCTTC. Translation: CASSLGGGVYNEQFF. The rearrangement links TRBV28 to TRBJ2-1, with TRBD2 identical over 9 bases. With V trimmed by 2 bases and J by 4 bases, 3 bases remained unmatched. The CDR3 contains 15 residues. Germline V lookup: CDR1 MDHEN, CDR2 SYDVKM.

The sample holds a few counts of this clonotype. The chain carries TRBV6-5 and TRBJ1-2; 7 positions agree with TRBD1. V gave up 5 bases and J gave up 8 bases; unmatched junction bases: 8. Germline CDR1 and CDR2: MNHEY and SVGAGI. The CDR3 is made up of 13 amino acids. The CDR3 nucleotides are TGTGCCAGCAGTGGCGCGAGGGGGCAAGGCTACACCTTC. Translated: CASSGARGQGYTF.

The chain links TRBV6-2 or TRBV6-3 to TRBJ2-3, with 9 bases that match TRBD2. This CDR3 is 17 amino acids long. CDR1 and CDR2 (germline): MNHEY, SVGEGT. The V segment lost 2 bases and the J segment 0 bases; nucleotides outside the gene matches: 6. CDR3 nucleotide sequence: TGTGCCAGCAGTTACCTTCCGCTAGCGGGGAGCACAGATACGCAGTATTTT. Its protein product is CASSYLPLAGSTDTQYF.

The table lists this clonotype with a few counts. The rearrangement joins TRBV7-3 to TRBJ2-1; D gene ambiguous. The germline V gene encodes CDR1 SGHTA and CDR2 FQGTGA. The CDR3 has 16 amino acids. V was cut by 5 bases and J by 0 bases, with 14 bases left in between. The CDR3 region has the DNA TGTGCCAGCAGCGACCAACCGCTTAGCTCCTACAATGAGCAGTTCTTC. The encoded protein is CASSDQPLSSYNEQFF.

The chain has TRBV3-1 and TRBJ1-2, with D tentatively TRBD1 (6 bases). CDR1 and CDR2 from the germline V gene are LGHDT and YNNKEL (reference sequence). Trimming shortened V by 4 bases and J by 0 bases, and 9 bases separated the two germline ends. The CDR3 totals 14 residues. CDR3 protein: CASSRGQSNYGYTF. The CDR3, as DNA: TGTGCCAGCAGCCGAGGACAGTCTAACTATGGCTACACCTTC.

Many counts were recorded for this clonotype. The gene calls are TRBV7-2 and TRBJ1-2; D uncertain. The germline V and J ends were trimmed by 5 bases and 7 bases, with 11 bases remaining between them. Germline V gene sequence: CDR1 SGHTA, CDR2 FQGNSA. The CDR3 is made up of 12 amino acids. This CDR3 reads CASSTPVGGYTF. The CDR3 nucleotides are TGTGCCAGCAGCACCCCGGTCGGTGGCTACACCTTC.